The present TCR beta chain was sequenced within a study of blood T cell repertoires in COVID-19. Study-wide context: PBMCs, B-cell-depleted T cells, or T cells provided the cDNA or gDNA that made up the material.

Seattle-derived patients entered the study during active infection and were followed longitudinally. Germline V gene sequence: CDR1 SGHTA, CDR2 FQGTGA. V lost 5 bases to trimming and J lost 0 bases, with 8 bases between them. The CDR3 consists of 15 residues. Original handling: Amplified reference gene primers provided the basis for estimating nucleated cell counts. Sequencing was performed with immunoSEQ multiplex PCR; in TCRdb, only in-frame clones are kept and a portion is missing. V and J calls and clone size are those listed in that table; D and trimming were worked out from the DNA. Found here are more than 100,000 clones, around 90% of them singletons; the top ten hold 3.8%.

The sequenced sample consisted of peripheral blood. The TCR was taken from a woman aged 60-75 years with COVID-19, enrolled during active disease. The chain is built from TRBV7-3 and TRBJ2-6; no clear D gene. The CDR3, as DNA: TGTGCCAGCAGCCAACAGCCCTCTGGGGCCAACGTCCTGACTTTC. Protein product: CASSQQPSGANVLTF.